This record covers a single T cell receptor (beta chain). Germline CDR1 SGHAT, CDR2 FQNNGV. CDR3 length: 12 residues. With 5 bases removed from V and 8 bases from J, the gap between germline ends came to 10 bases. This sample was included in a study of immune evolution from preneoplasia to lung adenocarcinoma. Only in-frame clones appear in the TCRdb table, and some are missing; sequencing was by immunoSEQ multiplex PCR. The repertoire holds under 3,000 clones, with over 75% as singletons. Sequencing was performed on FFPE normal lung tissue adjacent to the tumor. This chain connects TRBV11-2 to TRBJ2-1; D remains unclear. The receptor's source is a person aged 45-60 years with lung adenocarcinoma. Here the CDR3 reads CASSTSIHEQFF. The DNA for the CDR3 is TGTGCCAGCAGCACATCTATACATGAGCAGTTCTTC.